This entry lists 17 T cell receptor beta chains sequenced from one sample in a study of T cells in Graves' hyperthyroidism and ophthalmopathy. Amplified regions were TCR beta CDR3 sequences from RNA transcripts. HTBI primers were used for first-round RT-PCR of the TCR CDR3. TCRdb passed the multiplex PCR reads through MiXCR, listing each CDR3 protein once. The table has approximately 400,000 distinct CDR3 sequences, 20% to 25% seen once. Sequenced input: blood. Source of these receptors: a man aged 45-65 years with Graves' hyperthyroidism.

This clonotype showed up many times. V gene TRBV5-1 combines with J gene TRBJ2-7; TRBD2 might be the D (6 bases). Germline assignment: CDR1 SGHRS and CDR2 YFSETQ. V gave up 0 bases and J gave up 5 bases, with 18 bases separating them. The CDR3 is 16 residues long. The CDR3 coding sequence is TGCGCCAGCAGCTTGGCCTCGACGGGAGTTTCTCACGAGCAGTACTTC. It codes for CASSLASTGVSHEQYF.

V gene TRBV7-9 combines with J gene TRBJ2-7; no reliable D call. Germline V lookup: CDR1 SEHNR, CDR2 FQNEAQ (reference sequence). The length of the CDR3 is 11 residues. V dropped 6 bases and J dropped 5 bases, with 8 bases sitting between them. CDR3 coding DNA: TGTGCCAGCAGTTCCTATCACGAGCAGTACTTC. As protein: CASSSYHEQYF.

This chain links TRBV15 with TRBJ2-1; 14 bases match TRBD2. The CDR3 length is 16 residues. The V and J ends lost 2 bases and 6 bases, in that order; junction bases with no gene match: 3. Per germline, CDR1 LNHNV and CDR2 YYDKDF (reference sequence). The CDR3 DNA reads as TGTGCCACCAGCAGATCCGGGACTAGCGGGAGCAATGAGCAGTTCTTC. Protein sequence: CATSRSGTSGSNEQFF.

The genes are TRBV12-3 or TRBV12-4 and TRBJ2-3; no firm D call. V gave up 6 bases and J gave up 2 bases, with 9 bases separating them. This CDR3 comprises 13 residues. The CDR3 bases are TGTGCCAGCAGACCCCGCTACACAGATACGCAGTATTTT. This encodes CASRPRYTDTQYF.

The gene calls are TRBV7-3 and TRBJ2-3; D perhaps matches TRBD2 (7 bases). This CDR3 comprises 16 residues. Deletions cut 5 bases from V and 3 bases from J, with 18 bases between. The germline V gene encodes CDR1 SGHTA and CDR2 FQGTGA. In nucleotides, the CDR3 is TGTGCCAGCAGCGCAGTGGGTGGGGGGGCTACAGATACGCAGTATTTT. It codes for CASSAVGGGATDTQYF.

Comment on this clonotype: One end of the junction does not line up with germline, which may come from a read error. This chain connects TRBV7-8 to TRBJ2-3; 9 bases map to TRBD2. CDR3 length: 17 residues. The germline V gene has CDR1 SGHVS and CDR2 FQNEAQ. In DNA, the CDR3 is TGTGCCAGCAGCTTAGAACTAGCGGGCGTCTCTGTTGATACTCAGTATTTT. Protein product: CASSLELAGVSVDTQYF. The full variable domain, completed using reference TRBV7-8 and TRBJ2-3, is GAGVSQSPRYKVAKRGQDVALRCDPISGHVSLFWYQQALGQGPEFLTYFQNEAQLDKSGLPSDRFFAERPEGSVSTLKIQRTQQEDSAVYLCASSLELAGVSVDTQYFGPGTRLTVL.

This clonotype was seen a few times. The chain employs TRBV28 and TRBJ2-6; D remains unclear. From germline, CDR1 is MDHEN and CDR2 SYDVKM. V shed 2 bases and J shed 0 bases, with 11 bases lying between them. This CDR3 is built from 17 residues. The CDR3 coding sequence is TGTGCCAGCAGTTTACCGGCGGTGAGCTCTGGGGCCAACGTCCTGACTTTC. It yields the protein CASSLPAVSSGANVLTF.

This clonotype was detected only a few times. This rearrangement joins TRBV5-6 to TRBJ1-1; possibly TRBD1 for D (5 bases). Germline CDR1 reads SGHDT; CDR2 reads YYEEEE. V gave up 0 bases and J gave up 3 bases, with 30 bases separating them. This CDR3 has 21 residues. CDR3 sequence reads: CASSLVSLPHRRGSWDTEAFF. The CDR3 bases are TGTGCCAGCAGCTTGGTATCGTTGCCCCACAGGAGAGGTTCGTGGGACACTGAAGCTTTCTTT.

This clonotype has a handful of counts. The chain links TRBV24-1 to TRBJ1-2; D remains ambiguous. CDR1 KGHDR and CDR2 SFDVKD come from the germline V gene. The CDR3 consists of 13 residues. The germline V and J ends were trimmed by 6 bases and 8 bases, with 15 bases remaining between them. The CDR3 loop reads CATSLGSQYGYTF. CDR3 DNA sequence: TGTGCCACCAGTCTCGGTTCTCAATACGGCTACACCTTC.

V is TRBV14 and J is TRBJ2-7; D is unclear. Trimming took 5 bases from V and 6 from J, leaving 14 bases between them. This CDR3 spans 13 amino acids. Looked up from germline, CDR1 is SGHDN and CDR2 is FVKESK. The CDR3 DNA reads as TGTGCCAGCAGCACCATTCCCAGCTTCGAGCAGTACTTC. Translation: CASSTIPSFEQYF.

The V and J genes are TRBV4-1 and TRBJ2-3; D unclear. Germline V CDR1 and CDR2: MGHRA, YSYEKL. The CDR3 totals 13 residues. Trimming took 4 bases from V and 10 from J, leaving 15 bases between them. The CDR3 here is CASSPLRLSSQYF. Written as DNA, the CDR3 is TGCGCCAGCAGCCCTCTTCGGCTTTCGTCGCAGTATTTT.

V gene TRBV3-1 combines with J gene TRBJ1-3, with D possibly TRBD1 on 6 matching bases. The CDR3 extends over 14 amino acids. The V gene's germline CDR1 is LGHDT and CDR2 YNNKEL (reference sequence). The V and J ends lost 1 base and 3 bases respectively, with 7 bases between them. In DNA, the CDR3 is TGTGCCAGCAGCCAAGGGACAGTTGGAAACACCATATATTTT. Residues: CASSQGTVGNTIYF.

This chain joins TRBV28 and TRBJ2-4, with 9 bases matching TRBD1. This CDR3 has 12 amino acids. Trimming at V came to 8 bases and at J to 8 bases, leaving 4 bases not matched to a gene. Germline loops: CDR1 MDHEN, CDR2 SYDVKM. CDR3: CASRDRGDIQYF. CDR3 bases: TGTGCCAGCCGAGACAGGGGGGACATTCAGTACTTC.

This clonotype was recorded a few times. J is TRBJ2-3 and V is TRBV24-1, with TRBD2 identical over 8 bases. V lost 0 bases to trimming and J lost 1 base; unmatched junction nucleotides: 2. Germline CDR1 is KGHDR and CDR2 is SFDVKD. The CDR3 is 16 residues long. CDR3 residues: CATSDLSREGTDTQYF. The CDR3 nucleotides read TGTGCCACCAGTGATTTGTCGCGGGAGGGCACAGATACGCAGTATTTT.

V is TRBV27 and J is TRBJ2-1; 12 nucleotides align to TRBD2. Germline CDR1 MNHEY, CDR2 SMNVEV (reference sequence). CDR3 size: 15 residues. Trimming took 2 bases from V and 8 from J; bases not matched to a gene: 4. The CDR3: CASSLATSGSDEQFF. The CDR3 nucleotides are TGTGCCAGCAGTTTAGCGACTAGCGGGAGTGATGAGCAGTTCTTC.

The CDR3 sequence: CASQAGERRAQPQHF. As DNA, the CDR3 is TGTGCCAGCCAAGCCGGGGAAAGGCGGGCTCAGCCCCAGCATTTT. The chain carries TRBV2 and TRBJ1-5, with D unclear. Trimming stripped 8 bases from V and 6 bases from J, with 20 bases between. Germline V lookup: CDR1 SNHLY, CDR2 FYNNEI. CDR3 length equals 15 residues.

This clonotype was picked up many times. The V call is TRBV11-2, the J call TRBJ2-7; 12 nucleotides align to TRBD2. The V gene's germline CDR1 is SGHAT and CDR2 FQNNGV. This CDR3 spans 15 amino acids. V trimming: 5 bases; J trimming: 2 bases; junction bases outside the gene matches: 4. In DNA form, the CDR3 reads TGTGCCAGCAGCCTGACTAGCGGGAGTCCCTACGAGCAGTACTTC. Translating gives CASSLTSGSPYEQYF.